This T cell receptor (beta chain) came from a study of T cell changes during pregnancy in multiple sclerosis. This clone is a singleton in its sample. The V gene lost 4 bases and the J gene lost 2 bases, with 12 bases spanning the gap. Germline V gives CDR1 MGHRA, CDR2 YSYEKL. CDR3 length: 15 residues. Some clones are missing from TCRdb's copy, which holds only in-frame ones; the method was immunoSEQ multiplex PCR. The sample holds roughly 84,000 clones, 85% to 95% seen once. The rearrangement joins TRBV4-1 to TRBJ2-4; a weak D match, TRBD1 (6 bases). The TCR originated in a female donor in good health, enrolled as a control in a pregnancy study. The specimen was peripheral blood, collected in the third trimester of pregnancy. For the CDR3, the DNA is TGCGCCAGCAGCCCAGGGGTGGCGACCAAAAACATTCAGTACTTC. It specifies CASSPGVATKNIQYF.